The sequence of this T cell receptor (beta chain) was determined in a study of blood T cell repertoires in COVID-19. Measured with immunoSEQ multiplex PCR; TCRdb has only the in-frame clones, and not every one. The table shows about 150,000 clones, with roughly 93% occurring only once. With 4 bases clipped from V and 5 bases from J, the junction kept 8 bases outside the gene matches. Per germline, CDR1 SGHDT and CDR2 YYEEEE. This CDR3 is built from 14 residues. Sequencing was done on a sample of peripheral blood. The chain couples TRBV5-6 to TRBJ2-7, with 8 bases fitting TRBD1. This receptor was obtained from a man aged 18 to 35 with COVID-19, enrolled during active disease. CDR3 amino acids: CASSLGQGLNEQYF. CDR3 sequence (DNA): TGTGCCAGCAGCCTAGGACAGGGTTTAAACGAGCAGTACTTC.